Described below is a single TCR beta chain sequence and its context. CDR1 is SNHLY and CDR2 is FYNNEI in the germline V gene. The CDR3 is 10 residues long. The V end was cut by 7 bases, the J end by 5 bases, with 5 bases between. The table came from immunoSEQ multiplex PCR; TCRdb's copy has only in-frame clones and leaves some out. The data show 35,000 or so clones, approximately 85% seen once. This record comes from a study of T cell changes during pregnancy in multiple sclerosis. The TCR was taken from a female donor with multiple sclerosis, enrolled in a pregnancy study. V usage is TRBV2 and J usage is TRBJ2-5; the D is unclear. Here the sequenced sample was CD4+ T cells from peripheral blood mononuclear cells, taken before pregnancy. The CDR3 is CASNLETQYF. The CDR3 nucleotides read TGTGCCAGCAATCTGGAGACCCAGTACTTC.